The present TCR beta chain was sequenced within a study of blood T cell repertoires in COVID-19. About the study: From the United States, Italy and Spain came samples of acute and convalescent COVID-19.

The CDR3 sequence is 14 residues long. V gave up 4 bases and J gave up 2 bases, with 9 bases separating them. Germline lookup yields CDR1 SEHNR and CDR2 FQNEAQ (reference sequence). Method: immunoSEQ multiplex PCR; TCRdb's copy keeps in-frame clones and lacks some. The profile shows about 200,000 clones, roughly 92% of them singletons. The chain joins TRBV7-9 to TRBJ2-4; weak D call: TRBD1 (5 bases). Sequenced material: peripheral blood. This TCR derives from a man aged 30-40 years with COVID-19, enrolled during active disease. CDR3 protein: CASSSDSPKNIQYF. The CDR3, as DNA: TGTGCCAGCAGCTCCGACAGTCCCAAAAACATTCAGTACTTC.